This T cell receptor (beta chain) emerged from a study of blood T cells in healthy people across ages. CDR3 size: 14 residues. Per the germline V gene, CDR1 is SNHLY and CDR2 is FYNNEI. V gave up 8 bases and J gave up 0 bases, with 11 bases separating them. They isolated at least 7 million PBMCs from each sample. Note on this clonotype: What it binds is not known.

A second 7 to 11 cycle PCR used barcoded and J-beta primers. Sequencing of every sample gave 2.5 million or more CDR3-containing paired-end reads. TCRdb analysed the 5' RACE reads with MiXCR anew, one entry per CDR3 protein. The repertoire holds hundreds of thousands of distinct CDR3 sequences, with 24% as singletons. Study observations and caveats: When set beside aged donors, long-lived donors presented more naive CD4+ cells and higher diversity.

The data also belong to a second study, concerning T cells of mothers and their children.

The TCR comes from a boy under 18 in good health. The chain carries TRBV2 and TRBJ1-3, with D maybe TRBD1 (6 bases). Material: blood. The CDR3, as DNA: TGTGCCAGCGCGGGACAAAGCTCTGGAAACACCATATATTTT. Translation gives CASAGQSSGNTIYF.